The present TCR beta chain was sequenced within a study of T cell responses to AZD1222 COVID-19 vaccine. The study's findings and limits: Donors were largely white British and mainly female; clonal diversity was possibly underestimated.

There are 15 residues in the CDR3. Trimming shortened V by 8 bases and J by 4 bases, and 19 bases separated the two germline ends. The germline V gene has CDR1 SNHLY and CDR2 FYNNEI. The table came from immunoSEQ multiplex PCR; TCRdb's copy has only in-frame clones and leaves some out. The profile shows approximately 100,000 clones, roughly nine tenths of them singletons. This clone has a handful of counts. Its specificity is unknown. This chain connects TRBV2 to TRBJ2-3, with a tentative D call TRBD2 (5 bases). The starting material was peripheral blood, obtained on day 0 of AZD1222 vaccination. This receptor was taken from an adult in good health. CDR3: CASQKDYFAADTQYF. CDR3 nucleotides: TGTGCCAGCCAGAAAGACTACTTTGCAGCAGATACGCAGTATTTT.